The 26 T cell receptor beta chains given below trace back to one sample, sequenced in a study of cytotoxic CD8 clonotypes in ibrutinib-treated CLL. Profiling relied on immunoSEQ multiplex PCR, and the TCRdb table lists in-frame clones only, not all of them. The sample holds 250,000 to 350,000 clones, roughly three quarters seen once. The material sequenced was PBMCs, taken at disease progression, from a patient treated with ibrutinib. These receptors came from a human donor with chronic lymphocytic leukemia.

CDR3 DNA sequence: TGTGCCAGCCAGGGGGACGTGCAGCCCCAGCATTTT. Protein: CASQGDVQPQHF. The chain recombines TRBV28 with TRBJ1-5, with 7 bases that match TRBD1. The CDR3 is made up of 12 amino acids. The V gene end was trimmed by 8 bases and the J gene end by 7 bases; junction bases not matched to a gene: 5. CDR1 is MDHEN and CDR2 is SYDVKM in the germline V gene.

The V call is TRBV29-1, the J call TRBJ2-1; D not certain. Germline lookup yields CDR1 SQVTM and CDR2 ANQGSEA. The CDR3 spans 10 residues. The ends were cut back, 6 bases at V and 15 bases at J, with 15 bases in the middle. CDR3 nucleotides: TGCAGCGTCCTCAACGGTCACCCGTTCTTC. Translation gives CSVLNGHPFF.

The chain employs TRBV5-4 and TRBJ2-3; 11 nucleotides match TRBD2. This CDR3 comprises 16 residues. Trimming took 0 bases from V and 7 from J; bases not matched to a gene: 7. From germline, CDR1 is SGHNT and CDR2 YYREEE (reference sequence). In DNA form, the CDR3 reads TGTGCCAGCAGCTTGGGGTCTAGCGGGAGGACCAATACGCAGTATTTT. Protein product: CASSLGSSGRTNTQYF.

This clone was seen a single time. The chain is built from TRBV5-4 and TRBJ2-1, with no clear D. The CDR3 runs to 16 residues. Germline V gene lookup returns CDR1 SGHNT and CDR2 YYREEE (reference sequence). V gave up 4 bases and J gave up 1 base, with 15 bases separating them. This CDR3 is CASSRLFSYSYNEQFF. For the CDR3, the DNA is TGTGCCAGCAGCCGCCTTTTTTCATATTCCTACAATGAGCAGTTCTTC.

CDR3 residues: CASSLRQGGLNTQYF. In DNA, the CDR3 is TGCGCCAGCAGCTTGCGGCAGGGGGGGTTGAATACGCAGTATTTT. The chain is built from TRBV5-1 and TRBJ2-3; possibly TRBD1 or TRBD2 for D (7 bases each). Germline values: CDR1 SGHRS, CDR2 YFSETQ. V was clipped by 1 base and J by 7 bases, with 16 bases between them. This CDR3 is built from 15 residues.

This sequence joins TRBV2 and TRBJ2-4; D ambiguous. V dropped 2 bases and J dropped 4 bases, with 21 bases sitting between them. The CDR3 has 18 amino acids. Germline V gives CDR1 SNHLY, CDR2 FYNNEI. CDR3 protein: CASSEMGFDNLEKNIQYF. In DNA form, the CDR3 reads TGTGCCAGCAGTGAAATGGGGTTTGACAATCTAGAGAAAAACATTCAGTACTTC.

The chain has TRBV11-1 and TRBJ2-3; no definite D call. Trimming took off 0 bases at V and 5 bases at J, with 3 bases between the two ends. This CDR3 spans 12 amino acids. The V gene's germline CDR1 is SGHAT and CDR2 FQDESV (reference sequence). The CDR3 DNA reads TGTGCCAGCAGCTTAGCTGGAGATACGCAGTATTTT. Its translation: CASSLAGDTQYF.

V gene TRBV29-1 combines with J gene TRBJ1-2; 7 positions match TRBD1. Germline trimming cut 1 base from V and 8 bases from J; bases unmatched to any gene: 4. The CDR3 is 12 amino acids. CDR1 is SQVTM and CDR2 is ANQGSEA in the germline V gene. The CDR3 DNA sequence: TGCAGCGTTGAAGTTAGGGGGCAGGGCTACACCTTC. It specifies CSVEVRGQGYTF.

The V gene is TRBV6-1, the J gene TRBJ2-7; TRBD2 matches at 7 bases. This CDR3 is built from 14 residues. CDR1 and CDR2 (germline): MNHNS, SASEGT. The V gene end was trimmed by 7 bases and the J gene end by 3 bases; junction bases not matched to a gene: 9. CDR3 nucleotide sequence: TGTGCCAGCAACTCTCGAGCGGGGATCTACGAGCAGTACTTC. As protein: CASNSRAGIYEQYF.

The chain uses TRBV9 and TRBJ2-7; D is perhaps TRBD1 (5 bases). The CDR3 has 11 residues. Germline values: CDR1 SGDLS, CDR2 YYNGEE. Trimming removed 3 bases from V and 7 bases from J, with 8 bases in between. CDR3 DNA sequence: TGTGCCAGCAGCGAGGGGTATGAGCAGTACTTC. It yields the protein CASSEGYEQYF.

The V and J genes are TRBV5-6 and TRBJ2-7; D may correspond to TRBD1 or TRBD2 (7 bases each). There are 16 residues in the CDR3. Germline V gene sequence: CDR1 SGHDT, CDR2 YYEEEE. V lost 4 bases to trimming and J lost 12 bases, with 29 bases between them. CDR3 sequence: CASSPLPTGSAGEVYF. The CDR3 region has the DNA TGTGCCAGCAGCCCCCTCCCGACAGGGTCGGCGGGAGAAGTGTACTTC. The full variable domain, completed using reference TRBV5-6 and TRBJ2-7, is DAGVTQSPTHLIKTRGQQVTLRCSPKSGHDTVSWYQQALGQGPQFIFQYYEEEERQRGNFPDRFSGHQFPNYSSELNVNALLLGDSALYLCASSPLPTGSAGEVYFGPGTRLTVT.

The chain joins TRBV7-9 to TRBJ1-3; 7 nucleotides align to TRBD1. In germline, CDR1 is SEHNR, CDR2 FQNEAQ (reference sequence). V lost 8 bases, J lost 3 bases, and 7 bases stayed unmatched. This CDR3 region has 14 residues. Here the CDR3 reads CASGGGRDGNTIYF. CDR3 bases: TGTGCCAGCGGAGGGGGCAGGGATGGAAACACCATATATTTT.

The CDR3 sequence: CASSPREGRGITEAFF. The CDR3 DNA follows: TGTGCCAGTAGTCCCCGGGAGGGTAGGGGAATAACTGAAGCTTTCTTT. The gene calls are TRBV19 and TRBJ1-1; TRBD1 is a possible D gene (5 bases). The CDR3 is made up of 16 amino acids. CDR1 and CDR2 from the germline V gene are LNHDA and SQIVND (reference sequence). V gave up 5 bases and J gave up 5 bases, with 21 bases separating them. Full variable domain (remainder filled in from reference TRBV19 and TRBJ1-1): DGGITQSPKYLFRKEGQNVTLSCEQNLNHDAMYWYRQDPGQGLRLIYYSQIVNDFQKGDIAEGYSVSREKKESFPLTVTSAQKNPTAFYLCASSPREGRGITEAFFGQGTRLTVV.

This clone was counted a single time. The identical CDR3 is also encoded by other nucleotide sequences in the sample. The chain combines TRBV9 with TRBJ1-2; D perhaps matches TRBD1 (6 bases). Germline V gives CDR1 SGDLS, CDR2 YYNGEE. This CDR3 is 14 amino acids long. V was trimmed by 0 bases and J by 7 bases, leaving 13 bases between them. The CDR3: CASSVGGGFGGYTF. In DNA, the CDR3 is TGTGCCAGCAGCGTAGGAGGGGGTTTTGGTGGCTACACCTTC.

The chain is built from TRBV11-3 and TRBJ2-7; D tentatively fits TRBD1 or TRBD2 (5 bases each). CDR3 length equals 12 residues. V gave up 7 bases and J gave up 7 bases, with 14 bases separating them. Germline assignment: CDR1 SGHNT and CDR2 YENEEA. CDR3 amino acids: CASTLDGGEQYF. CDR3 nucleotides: TGTGCCAGCACCTTGGATGGGGGTGAGCAGTACTTC.

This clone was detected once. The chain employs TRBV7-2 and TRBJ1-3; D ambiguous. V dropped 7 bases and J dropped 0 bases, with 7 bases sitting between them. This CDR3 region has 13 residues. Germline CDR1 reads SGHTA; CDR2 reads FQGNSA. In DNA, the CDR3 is TGTGCCAGCAAATTACCCTCTGGAAACACCATATATTTT. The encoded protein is CASKLPSGNTIYF. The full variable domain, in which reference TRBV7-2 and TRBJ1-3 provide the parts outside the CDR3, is GAGVSQSPSNKVTEKGKDVELRCDPISGHTALYWYRQSLGQGLEFLIYFQGNSAPDKSGLPSDRFSAERTGGSVSTLTIQRTQQEDSAVYLCASKLPSGNTIYFGEGSWLTVV.

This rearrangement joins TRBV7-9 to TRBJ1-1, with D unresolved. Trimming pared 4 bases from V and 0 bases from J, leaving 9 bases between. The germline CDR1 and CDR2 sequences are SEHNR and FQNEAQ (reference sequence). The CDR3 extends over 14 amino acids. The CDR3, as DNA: TGTGCCAGCAGCTCCGGGAGGGTGAACACTGAAGCTTTCTTT. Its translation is CASSSGRVNTEAFF. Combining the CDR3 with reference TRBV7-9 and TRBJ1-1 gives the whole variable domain DTGVSQNPRHKITKRGQNVTFRCDPISEHNRLYWYRQTLGQGPEFLTYFQNEAQLEKSRLLSDRFSAERPKGSFSTLEIQRTEQGDSAMYLCASSSGRVNTEAFFGQGTRLTVV.

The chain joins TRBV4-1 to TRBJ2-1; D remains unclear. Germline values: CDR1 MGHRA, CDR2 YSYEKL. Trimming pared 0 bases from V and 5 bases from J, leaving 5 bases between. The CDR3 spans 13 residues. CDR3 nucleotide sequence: TGCGCCAGCAGCCAAGAAGGCCACAATGAGCAGTTCTTC. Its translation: CASSQEGHNEQFF.

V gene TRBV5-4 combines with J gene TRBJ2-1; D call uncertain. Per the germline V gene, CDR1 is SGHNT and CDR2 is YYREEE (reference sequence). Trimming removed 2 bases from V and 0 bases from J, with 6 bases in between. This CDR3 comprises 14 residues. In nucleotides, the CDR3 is TGTGCCAGCAGCTTTTTGAGCTCCTACAATGAGCAGTTCTTC. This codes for CASSFLSSYNEQFF.

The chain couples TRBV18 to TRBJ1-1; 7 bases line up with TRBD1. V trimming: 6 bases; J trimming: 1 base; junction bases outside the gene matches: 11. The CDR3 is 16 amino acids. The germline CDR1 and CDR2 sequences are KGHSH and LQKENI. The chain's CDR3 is CASSQQANRGNTEAFF. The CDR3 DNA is TGTGCCAGCTCGCAACAGGCTAACAGGGGGAACACTGAAGCTTTCTTT.

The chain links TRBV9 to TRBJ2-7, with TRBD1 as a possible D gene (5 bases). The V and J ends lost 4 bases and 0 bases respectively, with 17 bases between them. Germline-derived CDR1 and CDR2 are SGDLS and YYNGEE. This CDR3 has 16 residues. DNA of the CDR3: TGTGCCAGCAGCCCCCGTCGAGACAGTAACTCCTACGAGCAGTACTTC. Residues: CASSPRRDSNSYEQYF.

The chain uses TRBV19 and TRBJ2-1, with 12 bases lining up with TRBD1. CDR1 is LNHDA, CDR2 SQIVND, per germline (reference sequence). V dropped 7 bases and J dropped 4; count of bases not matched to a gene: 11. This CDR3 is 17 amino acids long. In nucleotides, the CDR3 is TGTGCCAGTACGATTTGGGGACAGGGGGCGGCGTACAATGAGCAGTTCTTC. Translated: CASTIWGQGAAYNEQFF.

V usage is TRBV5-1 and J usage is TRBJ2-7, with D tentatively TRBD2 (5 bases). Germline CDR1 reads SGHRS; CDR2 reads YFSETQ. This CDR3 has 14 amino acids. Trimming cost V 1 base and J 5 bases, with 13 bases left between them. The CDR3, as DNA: TGCGCCAGCAGCTTGCCATCCCGGGATGACGAGCAGTACTTC. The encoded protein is CASSLPSRDDEQYF.

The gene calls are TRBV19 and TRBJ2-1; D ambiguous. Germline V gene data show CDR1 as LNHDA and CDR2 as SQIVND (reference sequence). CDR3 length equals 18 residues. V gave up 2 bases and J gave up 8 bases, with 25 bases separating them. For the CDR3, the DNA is TGTGCCAGTAGTATACTTCGTTTTCCCAGGTTAGTTGTCGATGAGCAGTTCTTC. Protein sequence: CASSILRFPRLVVDEQFF.

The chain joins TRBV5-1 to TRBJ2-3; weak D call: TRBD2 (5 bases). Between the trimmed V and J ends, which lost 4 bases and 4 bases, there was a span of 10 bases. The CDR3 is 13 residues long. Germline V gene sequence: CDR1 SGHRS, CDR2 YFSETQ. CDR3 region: CASSADFPDTQYF. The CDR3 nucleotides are TGCGCCAGCAGCGCGGACTTCCCAGATACGCAGTATTTT.

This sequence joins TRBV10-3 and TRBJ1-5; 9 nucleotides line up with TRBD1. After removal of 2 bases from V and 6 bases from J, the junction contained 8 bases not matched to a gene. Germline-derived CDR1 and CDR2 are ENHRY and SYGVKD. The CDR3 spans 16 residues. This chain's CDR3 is CAISEGQGLGGQPQHF. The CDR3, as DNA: TGTGCCATCAGTGAGGGACAGGGGTTGGGCGGTCAGCCCCAGCATTTT.